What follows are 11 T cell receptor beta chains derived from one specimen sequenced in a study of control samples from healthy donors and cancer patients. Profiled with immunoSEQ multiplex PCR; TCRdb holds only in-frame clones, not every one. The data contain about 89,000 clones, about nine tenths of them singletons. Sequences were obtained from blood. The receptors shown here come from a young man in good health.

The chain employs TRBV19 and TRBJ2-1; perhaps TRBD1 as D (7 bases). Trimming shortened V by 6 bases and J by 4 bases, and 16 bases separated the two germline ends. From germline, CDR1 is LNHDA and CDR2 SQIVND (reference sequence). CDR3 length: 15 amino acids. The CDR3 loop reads CASRGGSTGYNEQFF. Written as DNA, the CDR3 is TGTGCCAGTAGGGGGGGTTCGACAGGGTACAATGAGCAGTTCTTC.

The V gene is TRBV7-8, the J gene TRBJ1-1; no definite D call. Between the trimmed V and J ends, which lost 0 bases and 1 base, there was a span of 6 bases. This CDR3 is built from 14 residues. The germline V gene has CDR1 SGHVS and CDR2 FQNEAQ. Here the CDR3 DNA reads TGTGCCAGCAGCTTAGCGGCGGCGAACACTGAAGCTTTCTTT. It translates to CASSLAAANTEAFF.

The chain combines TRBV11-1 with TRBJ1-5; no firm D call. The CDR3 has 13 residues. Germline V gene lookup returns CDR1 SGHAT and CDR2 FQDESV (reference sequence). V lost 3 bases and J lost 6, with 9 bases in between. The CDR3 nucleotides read TGTGCCAGCAGCTTGCAGGTGGGTCAGCCCCAGCATTTT. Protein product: CASSLQVGQPQHF.

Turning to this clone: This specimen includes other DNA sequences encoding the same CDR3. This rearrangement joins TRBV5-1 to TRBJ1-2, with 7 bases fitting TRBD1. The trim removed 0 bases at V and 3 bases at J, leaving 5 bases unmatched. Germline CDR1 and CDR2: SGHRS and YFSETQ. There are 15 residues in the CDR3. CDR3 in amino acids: CASSLDPGGDYGYTF. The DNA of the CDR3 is TGCGCCAGCAGCTTGGACCCAGGGGGGGACTATGGCTACACCTTC. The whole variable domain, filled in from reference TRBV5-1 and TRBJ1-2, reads KAGVTQTPRYLIKTRGQQVTLSCSPISGHRSVSWYQQTPGQGLQFLFEYFSETQRNKGNFPGRFSGRQFSNSRSEMNVSTLELGDSALYLCASSLDPGGDYGYTFGSGTRLTVV.

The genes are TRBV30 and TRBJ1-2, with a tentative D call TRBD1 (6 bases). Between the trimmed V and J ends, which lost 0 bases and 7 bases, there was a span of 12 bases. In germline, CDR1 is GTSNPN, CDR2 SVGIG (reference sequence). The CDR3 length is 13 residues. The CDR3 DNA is TGTGCCTGGAGTGTATCAGGGGCAGGTGGCTACACCTTC. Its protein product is CAWSVSGAGGYTF. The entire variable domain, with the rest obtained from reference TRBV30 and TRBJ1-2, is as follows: SQTIHQWPATLVQPVGSPLSLECTVEGTSNPNLYWYRQAAGRGLQLLFYSVGIGQISSEVPQNLSASRPQDRQFILSSKKLLLSDSGFYLCAWSVSGAGGYTFGSGTRLTVV.

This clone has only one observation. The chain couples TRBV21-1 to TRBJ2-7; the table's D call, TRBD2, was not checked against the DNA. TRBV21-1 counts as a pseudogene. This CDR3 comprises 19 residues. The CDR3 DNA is TGTGCCAGCAGCAAACTTAAGCCGGGGGACCCCCTGAGCTCCTACGAGCAGTACGTC. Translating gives CASSKLKPGDPLSSYEQYV.

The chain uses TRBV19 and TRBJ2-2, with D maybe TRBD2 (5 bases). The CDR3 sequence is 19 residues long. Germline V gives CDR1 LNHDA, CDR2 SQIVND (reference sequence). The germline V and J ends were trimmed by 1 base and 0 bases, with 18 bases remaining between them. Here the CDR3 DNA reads TGTGCCAGTAGTATAGGTCGGGGTTCCCCTTTCGCGAACACCGGGGAGCTGTTTTTT. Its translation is CASSIGRGSPFANTGELFF. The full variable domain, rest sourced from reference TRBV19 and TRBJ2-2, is DGGITQSPKYLFRKEGQNVTLSCEQNLNHDAMYWYRQDPGQGLRLIYYSQIVNDFQKGDIAEGYSVSREKKESFPLTVTSAQKNPTAFYLCASSIGRGSPFANTGELFFGEGSRLTVL.

The CDR3 DNA reads TGTGCCTCTAGCGGGGGTAGCGAGACCCAGTACTTC. Its protein product is CASSGGSETQYF. This chain links TRBV10-3 with TRBJ2-5; 10 bases align to TRBD2. Trimming cost V 11 bases and J 5 bases; bases outside gene matches: 5. The CDR3 is 12 residues long. Germline CDR1 is ENHRY and CDR2 is SYGVKD.

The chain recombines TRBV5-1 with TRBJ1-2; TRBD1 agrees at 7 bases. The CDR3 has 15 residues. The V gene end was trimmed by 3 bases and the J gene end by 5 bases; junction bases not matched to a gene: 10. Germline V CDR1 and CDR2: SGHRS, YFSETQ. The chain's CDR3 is CASSWDTGALYGYTF. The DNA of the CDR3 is TGCGCCAGCAGCTGGGATACAGGGGCCCTATATGGCTACACCTTC.

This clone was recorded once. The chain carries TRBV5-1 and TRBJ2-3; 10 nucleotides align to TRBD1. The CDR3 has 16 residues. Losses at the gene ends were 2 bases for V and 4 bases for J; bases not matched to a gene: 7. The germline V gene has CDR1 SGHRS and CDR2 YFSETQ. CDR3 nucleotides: TGCGCCAGCAGCTTCGCGACAGGGGGCTGGGCAGATACGCAGTATTTT. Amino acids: CASSFATGGWADTQYF.

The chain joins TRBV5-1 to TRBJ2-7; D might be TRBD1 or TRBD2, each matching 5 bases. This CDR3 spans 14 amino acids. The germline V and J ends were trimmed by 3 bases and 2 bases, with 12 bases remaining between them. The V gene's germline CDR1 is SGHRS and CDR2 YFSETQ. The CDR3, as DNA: TGCGCCAGCAGCTCCGAACCGGGGCCCTACGAGCAGTACGTC. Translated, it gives CASSSEPGPYEQYV.